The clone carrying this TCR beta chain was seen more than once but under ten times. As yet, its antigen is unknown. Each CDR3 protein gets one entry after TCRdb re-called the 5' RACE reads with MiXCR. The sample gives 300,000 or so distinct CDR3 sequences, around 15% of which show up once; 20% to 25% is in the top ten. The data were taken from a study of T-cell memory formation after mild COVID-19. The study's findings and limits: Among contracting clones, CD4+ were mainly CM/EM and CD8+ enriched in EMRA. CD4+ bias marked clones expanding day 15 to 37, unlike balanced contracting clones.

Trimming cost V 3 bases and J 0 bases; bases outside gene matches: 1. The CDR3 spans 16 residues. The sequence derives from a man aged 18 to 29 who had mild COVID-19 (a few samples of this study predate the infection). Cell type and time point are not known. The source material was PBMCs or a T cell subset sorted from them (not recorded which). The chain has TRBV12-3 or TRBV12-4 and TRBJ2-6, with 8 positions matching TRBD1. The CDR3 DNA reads TGTGCCAGCAGTTTTGACAGGGGCTCTGGGGCCAACGTCCTGACTTTC. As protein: CASSFDRGSGANVLTF.